This TCR beta chain was recorded in a study of blood T cells in healthy people across ages. The CDR3 is 15 amino acids. Between the trimmed V and J ends, which lost 2 bases and 0 bases, there was a span of 10 bases. Germline CDR1 reads MNHNY; CDR2 reads SVGAGI (reference sequence). Using a J-beta primer mix together with a sample-barcoded 5' primer, a second PCR was run for roughly 6 to 12 cycles. Carrying 12 random nucleotides, a template-switch adaptor labeled each individual cDNA molecule. Using its own MiXCR run on the 5' RACE reads, TCRdb lists one record per CDR3 protein. The data hold about 830,000 distinct CDR3 sequences, with about three fifths observed a single time.

The receptor's source is a man aged 25 to 45 in good health. Sequencing was performed on blood. The rearrangement joins TRBV6-6 to TRBJ1-1; D remains ambiguous. The CDR3 spells CASSYRGRVNTEAFF. CDR3 DNA sequence: TGTGCCAGCAGTTACCGAGGGAGAGTGAACACTGAAGCTTTCTTT.